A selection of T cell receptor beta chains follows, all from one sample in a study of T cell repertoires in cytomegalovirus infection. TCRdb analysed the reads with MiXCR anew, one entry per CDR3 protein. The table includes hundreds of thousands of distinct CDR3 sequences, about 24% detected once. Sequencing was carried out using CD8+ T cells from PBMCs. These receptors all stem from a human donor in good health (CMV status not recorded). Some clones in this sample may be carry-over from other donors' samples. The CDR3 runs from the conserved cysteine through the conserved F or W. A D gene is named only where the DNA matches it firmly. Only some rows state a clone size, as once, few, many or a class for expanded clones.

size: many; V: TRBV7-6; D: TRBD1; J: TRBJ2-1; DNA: TGTGCCAGCAGCCAAGAACAGGGGGCCGGCTACAATGAGCAGTTCTTC; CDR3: CASSQEQGAGYNEQFF
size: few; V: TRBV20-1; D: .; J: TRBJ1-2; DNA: TGCAGTGCTAATAACCAGGGGCAATTGTATGGCTACACCTTC; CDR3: CSANNQGQLYGYTF
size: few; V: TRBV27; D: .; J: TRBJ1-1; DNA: TGTGCCAGCAGTTTATCGGGAAAAGGTCTCCGGGCTTTCTTT; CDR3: CASSLSGKGLRAFF
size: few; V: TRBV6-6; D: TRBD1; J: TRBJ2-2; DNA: TGTGCCACCCTGACAGGGATGAGCACCGGGGAGCTGTTTTTT; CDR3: CATLTGMSTGELFF
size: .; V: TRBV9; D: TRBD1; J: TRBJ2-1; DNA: TGTGCCAGCAGCGTAGCCGGGACAGGGTTTGCTGAGCAGTTCTTC; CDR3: CASSVAGTGFAEQFF
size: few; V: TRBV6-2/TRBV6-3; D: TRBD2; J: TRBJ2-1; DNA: TGTGCCAGCACCTCCCACCTACCTAGCGGGGGGGCGTCCTACAATGAGCAGTTCTTC; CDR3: CASTSHLPSGGASYNEQFF
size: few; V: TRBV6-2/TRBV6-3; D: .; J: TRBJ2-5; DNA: TGTGCCAGCAGTTGGGCGGCTCCGGACGCATTGCTCCAGTGGCGAGAGACCCAGTACTTC; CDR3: CASSWAAPDALLQWRETQYF
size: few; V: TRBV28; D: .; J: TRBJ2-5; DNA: TGTGCCAGCAGTTTATTCCGGCGAGGAGAGACCCAGTACTTC; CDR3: CASSLFRRGETQYF
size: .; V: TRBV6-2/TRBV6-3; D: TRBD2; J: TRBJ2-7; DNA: TGTGCCAGCAGCCCCCCGGGCGGGGGCTCCTACGAGCAGTACTTC; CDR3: CASSPPGGGSYEQYF
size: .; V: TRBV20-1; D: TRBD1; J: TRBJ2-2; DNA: TGCAGTGCTCCGACCTATTCCGGGACAGGGAACACCGGGGAGCTGTTTTTT; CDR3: CSAPTYSGTGNTGELFF
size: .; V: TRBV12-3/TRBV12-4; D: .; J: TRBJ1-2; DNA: TGTGCCGGGGGGGGCGGCTATGGCTACACCTTC; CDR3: CAGGGGYGYTF
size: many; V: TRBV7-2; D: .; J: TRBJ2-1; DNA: TGTGCCAGCAGCGGGTGGTACAATGAGCAGTTCTTC; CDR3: CASSGWYNEQFF
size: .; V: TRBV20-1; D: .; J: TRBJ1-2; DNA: TGCAGTGCTGAAGAAGGGGCGTATGGCTACACCTTC; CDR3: CSAEEGAYGYTF
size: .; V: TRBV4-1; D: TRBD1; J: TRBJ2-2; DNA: TGCGCCAGCAGGCGACAGGGGGACACCGGGGAGCTGTTTTTT; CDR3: CASRRQGDTGELFF
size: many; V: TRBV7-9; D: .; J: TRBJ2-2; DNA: TGTGCCAGCAGCCCCGCCGAGGGGGAAGCGGCCGGGGAGCTGTTTTTT; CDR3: CASSPAEGEAAGELFF
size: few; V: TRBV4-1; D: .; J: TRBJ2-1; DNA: TGCGCCAGCAGCCAAGATCTTACATCCTACAATGAGCAGTTCTTC; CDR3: CASSQDLTSYNEQFF
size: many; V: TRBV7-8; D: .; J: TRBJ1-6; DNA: TGTGCCAGCAGCTTAGCGTCCGGAAATAATTCACCCCTCCACTTT; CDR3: CASSLASGNNSPLHF
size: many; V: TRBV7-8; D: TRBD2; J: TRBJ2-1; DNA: TGTGCCAGCATCCCGACTAGCGGGGCGCAGAGCTCCTACAATGAGCAGTTCTTC; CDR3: CASIPTSGAQSSYNEQFF
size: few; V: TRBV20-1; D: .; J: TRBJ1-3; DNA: TGCAGTGCTAGAGATCCCCATCAGGGTGGAAACACCATATATTTT; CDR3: CSARDPHQGGNTIYF
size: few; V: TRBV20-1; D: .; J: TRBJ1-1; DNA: TGCAGTGCCAGAGGGGACACTGAAGCTTTCTTT; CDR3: CSARGDTEAFF
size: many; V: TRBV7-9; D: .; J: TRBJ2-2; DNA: TGTGCCAGCAGCTTACCGTTCCCGAACACCGGGGAGCTGTTTTTT; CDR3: CASSLPFPNTGELFF
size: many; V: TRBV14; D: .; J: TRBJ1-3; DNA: TGTGCCAGCAGCTACGACGCCAACGCTGGAAACACCATATATTTT; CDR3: CASSYDANAGNTIYF
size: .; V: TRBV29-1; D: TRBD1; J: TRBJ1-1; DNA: TGCAGCGTTGCCGACAGGGGGACTGAAGCTTTCTTT; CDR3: CSVADRGTEAFF
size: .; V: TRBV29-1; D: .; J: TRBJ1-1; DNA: TGCAGCGTTGAACCGGGAGGAAAGAACACTGAAGCTTTCTTT; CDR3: CSVEPGGKNTEAFF
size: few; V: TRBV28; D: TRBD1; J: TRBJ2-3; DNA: TGTGCCCCTTGCTGGGACAGGGGGACTAGCACAGATACGCAGTATTTT; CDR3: CAPCWDRGTSTDTQYF
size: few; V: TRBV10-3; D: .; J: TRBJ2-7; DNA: TGTGCCATCAGTGAGCCGGAGTCGGCGAACAGTTTACCCTACGAGCAGTACTTC; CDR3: CAISEPESANSLPYEQYF
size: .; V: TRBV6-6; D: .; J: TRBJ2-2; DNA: TGTGCCAGCAGTTACCCCCGCGGGTGGGTGAACACCGGGGAGCTGTTTTTT; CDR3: CASSYPRGWVNTGELFF
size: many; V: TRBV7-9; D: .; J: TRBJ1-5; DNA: TGTGCCAGCAGCACCAGCGGGCAGCCCCAGCATTTT; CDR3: CASSTSGQPQHF
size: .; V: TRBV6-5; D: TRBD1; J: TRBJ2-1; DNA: TGTGCCAGCAGTTACGTGGGGACAGCTTACAATGAGCAGTTCTTC; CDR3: CASSYVGTAYNEQFF
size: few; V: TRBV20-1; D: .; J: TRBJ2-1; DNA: TGCAGTGCTAGAGATTCCCACCGCCTGCGGGGGCCGGACAATGAGCAGTTCTTC; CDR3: CSARDSHRLRGPDNEQFF